The clone carrying this T cell receptor (beta chain) has only a few counts. CDR1 is MNHNS and CDR2 is SASEGT in the germline V gene. The CDR3 consists of 15 residues. V was shortened by 5 bases and J by 0 bases, with 13 bases between the two germline ends. The sample comes from a study of T cells in Graves' hyperthyroidism and ophthalmopathy. Regions amplified from RNA transcripts were the TCR beta CDR3 regions. The study used the HTBI primer set for a first-round RT-PCR of the TCR CDR3. One entry per CDR3 protein results from TCRdb running MiXCR on the multiplex PCR reads. The table has about 350,000 distinct CDR3 sequences, roughly 20% seen once.

The genes are TRBV6-1 and TRBJ1-1; the D is unclear. Sequencing was performed on blood. The sequence was collected from a woman aged 40 to 50 with Graves' ophthalmopathy. DNA of the CDR3: TGTGCCAGCAGTCCCAGTCGAAGGATGAACACTGAAGCTTTCTTT. Its protein product is CASSPSRRMNTEAFF.